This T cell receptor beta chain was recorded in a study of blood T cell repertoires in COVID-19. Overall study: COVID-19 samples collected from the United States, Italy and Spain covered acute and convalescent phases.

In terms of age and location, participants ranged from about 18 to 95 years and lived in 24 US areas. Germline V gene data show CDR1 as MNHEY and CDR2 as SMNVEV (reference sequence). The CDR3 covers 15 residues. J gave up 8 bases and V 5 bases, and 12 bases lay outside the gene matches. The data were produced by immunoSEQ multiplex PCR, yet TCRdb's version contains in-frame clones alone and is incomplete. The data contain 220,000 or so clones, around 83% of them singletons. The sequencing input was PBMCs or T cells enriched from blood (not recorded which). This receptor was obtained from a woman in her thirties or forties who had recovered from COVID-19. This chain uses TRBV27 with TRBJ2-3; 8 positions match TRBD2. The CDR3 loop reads CASSPSQAGVGTQYF. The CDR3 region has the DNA TGTGCCAGCAGTCCCAGCCAAGCGGGAGTCGGTACGCAGTATTTT.